A selection of T cell receptor beta chains follows, all from one sample in a study of graft-versus-host responses after intestinal transplantation. No antigen has been identified for these receptors. TCRdb's table, derived via immunoSEQ multiplex PCR, lists solely in-frame clones and lacks some. The table shows approximately 94,000 clones, with roughly 87% occurring only once. The starting material was unstimulated CD4+ T cells sorted from spleen or lymph node cells, obtained before transplant. The receptors derive from a human donor who was the organ donor for an intestinal transplant. Both conserved end residues are part of each CDR3. The order of the fields is CDR3 DNA, CDR3 protein, V gene, D gene, clone size, J gene. The D gene is left open where the match is weak. Clone size appears in some rows only: once, few, many, or a class for an expanded clone.

CDR3 DNA: TGTGCCAGCGGGGCAGGGTGGTCGTTTGGCACCGGGGAGCTGTTTTTT
CDR3 protein: CASGAGWSFGTGELFF
V gene: TRBV28
D gene: .
clone size: .
J gene: TRBJ2-2

CDR3 DNA: TGTGCCAGCAGAGCACTTGAAAGGACCACTGATGGCTACACCTTC
CDR3 protein: CASRALERTTDGYTF
V gene: TRBV27
D gene: .
clone size: .
J gene: TRBJ1-2

CDR3 DNA: TGCGCCAGCAGCTTGGGAGGGGGTCGGGGGGCAGATACGCAGTATTTT
CDR3 protein: CASSLGGGRGADTQYF
V gene: TRBV5-1
D gene: .
clone size: .
J gene: TRBJ2-3

CDR3 DNA: TGCGCCAGAGGTGTTCGGTTGGACACAGATACGCAGTATTTT
CDR3 protein: CARGVRLDTDTQYF
V gene: TRBV23-1
D gene: .
clone size: .
J gene: TRBJ2-3

CDR3 DNA: TGTGCCAGCAGTCGACCCTCACAGGCTTATGGCTACACCTTC
CDR3 protein: CASSRPSQAYGYTF
V gene: TRBV28
D gene: .
clone size: .
J gene: TRBJ1-2

CDR3 DNA: TGTGCCAGCAGTCTGTCGAGCTCCTATAATTCACCCCTCCACTTT
CDR3 protein: CASSLSSSYNSPLHF
V gene: TRBV5-5
D gene: .
clone size: .
J gene: TRBJ1-6

CDR3 DNA: TGTGCCAGCAGCCTAACAGGGGGCGCGGGCTACACCTTC
CDR3 protein: CASSLTGGAGYTF
V gene: TRBV6-5
D gene: TRBD1
clone size: .
J gene: TRBJ1-2

CDR3 DNA: TGTGCCTGGAGTAGAGAGACCATATATTTT
CDR3 protein: CAWSRETIYF
V gene: TRBV30
D gene: .
clone size: .
J gene: TRBJ1-3

CDR3 DNA: TGTGCCAGCAGTGAATTCAGCTCCTATAATTCACCCCTCCACTTT
CDR3 protein: CASSEFSSYNSPLHF
V gene: TRBV2
D gene: .
clone size: .
J gene: TRBJ1-6

CDR3 DNA: TGTGCCAGTAGTATGTCGGACAGACTCACCGGGGAGCTGTTTTTT
CDR3 protein: CASSMSDRLTGELFF
V gene: TRBV19
D gene: .
clone size: .
J gene: TRBJ2-2

CDR3 DNA: TGTGCCAGCAGTGACCCCCCGACGGCAGGTCCACACACCTTC
CDR3 protein: CASSDPPTAGPHTF
V gene: TRBV6-5
D gene: .
clone size: .
J gene: TRBJ1-2

CDR3 DNA: TGTGCCAGCAGTGCGCAGGATGGGCAGCCCCAGCATTTT
CDR3 protein: CASSAQDGQPQHF
V gene: TRBV2
D gene: .
clone size: .
J gene: TRBJ1-5

CDR3 DNA: TGTGCCAGCAGCTTAGGGACCGTTCCCAACAATGAGCAGTTCTTC
CDR3 protein: CASSLGTVPNNEQFF
V gene: TRBV11-3
D gene: .
clone size: .
J gene: TRBJ2-1

CDR3 DNA: TGTGCCAGCAGTGTCCAGACAGGGGGCAGTGGCTACACCTTC
CDR3 protein: CASSVQTGGSGYTF
V gene: TRBV25-1
D gene: TRBD1
clone size: .
J gene: TRBJ1-2

CDR3 DNA: TGTGCCAGCAGCTTAGGGGGGACAGCTGAAAAACTGTTTTTT
CDR3 protein: CASSLGGTAEKLFF
V gene: TRBV7-9
D gene: TRBD1
clone size: few
J gene: TRBJ1-4

CDR3 DNA: TGTGCCTGGAGTCCAGGGAAAGAGACCCAGTACTTC
CDR3 protein: CAWSPGKETQYF
V gene: TRBV30
D gene: .
clone size: .
J gene: TRBJ2-5

CDR3 DNA: TGTGCCTGGAGTCCAGGGGGCAATCAGCCCCAGCATTTT
CDR3 protein: CAWSPGGNQPQHF
V gene: TRBV30
D gene: .
clone size: .
J gene: TRBJ1-5

CDR3 DNA: TGTGCCAGCAGCCGGGAGCTAGCCGTAGGCGAGCAGTACTTC
CDR3 protein: CASSRELAVGEQYF
V gene: TRBV7-6
D gene: .
clone size: once
J gene: TRBJ2-7

CDR3 DNA: TGTGCCAGCAGTTTAGCCTCGAGGACTGAAGCTTTCTTT
CDR3 protein: CASSLASRTEAFF
V gene: TRBV28
D gene: .
clone size: few
J gene: TRBJ1-1

CDR3 DNA: TGTGCCACCAGGGGGGGAGGGTCACCCCTCCACTTT
CDR3 protein: CATRGGGSPLHF
V gene: TRBV6-6
D gene: TRBD1
clone size: .
J gene: TRBJ1-6

CDR3 DNA: TGCGCCAGCAGCGGGGGGCTGTTCTACGAGCAGTACTTC
CDR3 protein: CASSGGLFYEQYF
V gene: TRBV5-1
D gene: .
clone size: .
J gene: TRBJ2-7

CDR3 DNA: TGTGCCAGCAGCCAAGGACTAGCGGGGAACTACGAGCAGTACTTC
CDR3 protein: CASSQGLAGNYEQYF
V gene: TRBV7-9
D gene: TRBD2
clone size: .
J gene: TRBJ2-7

CDR3 DNA: TGTGCCAGCAGAGGAGGGAGTAGCTCCTATAATTCACCCCTCCACTTT
CDR3 protein: CASRGGSSSYNSPLHF
V gene: TRBV25-1
D gene: .
clone size: .
J gene: TRBJ1-6

CDR3 DNA: TGTGCCATCAGTGAGTGGGAAACCGTCTCCTACGAGCAGTACTTC
CDR3 protein: CAISEWETVSYEQYF
V gene: TRBV10-3
D gene: .
clone size: .
J gene: TRBJ2-7

CDR3 DNA: TGTGCCAGCAGTGAAGGAGGTTGGCGCGGGAGCACAGATACGCAGTATTTT
CDR3 protein: CASSEGGWRGSTDTQYF
V gene: TRBV6-1
D gene: .
clone size: .
J gene: TRBJ2-3

CDR3 DNA: TGTGCCAGCAGCGGGGGGGCAGGCTATGGCTACACCTTC
CDR3 protein: CASSGGAGYGYTF
V gene: TRBV2
D gene: .
clone size: .
J gene: TRBJ1-2

CDR3 DNA: TGTGCCACCAAGATTTACAGGGGACCCTACGAGCAGTACTTC
CDR3 protein: CATKIYRGPYEQYF
V gene: TRBV6-5
D gene: TRBD1
clone size: .
J gene: TRBJ2-7

CDR3 DNA: TGTGCCAGCAGCCCCTCAGGTGGTCAGGGGGCTCGTAATGAGCAGTTCTTC
CDR3 protein: CASSPSGGQGARNEQFF
V gene: TRBV5-4
D gene: TRBD1
clone size: .
J gene: TRBJ2-1

CDR3 DNA: TGTGCCAGCAGCTTGCGAGCGGGGGGATGGGATACGCAGTATTTT
CDR3 protein: CASSLRAGGWDTQYF
V gene: TRBV5-4
D gene: TRBD2
clone size: once
J gene: TRBJ2-3

CDR3 DNA: TGCGCCAGCAGCCTGGGGACAGGGTACGAGCAGTACTTC
CDR3 protein: CASSLGTGYEQYF
V gene: TRBV5-1
D gene: TRBD1
clone size: .
J gene: TRBJ2-7

CDR3 DNA: TGTGCCATCAGTAGGGCAGAAAATTCACCCCTCCACTTT
CDR3 protein: CAISRAENSPLHF
V gene: TRBV10-3
D gene: .
clone size: .
J gene: TRBJ1-6

CDR3 DNA: TGTGCCAGCAGCTTAGGAGGGGACGGAAACACCATATATTTT
CDR3 protein: CASSLGGDGNTIYF
V gene: TRBV7-9
D gene: .
clone size: .
J gene: TRBJ1-3

CDR3 DNA: TGTGCCAGTACCAGAACAGGGACAGGGCCCTATGGCTACACCTTC
CDR3 protein: CASTRTGTGPYGYTF
V gene: TRBV19
D gene: TRBD1
clone size: .
J gene: TRBJ1-2

CDR3 DNA: TGTGCCAGCGGCCTGGAGGGGCACACTGAAGCTTTCTTT
CDR3 protein: CASGLEGHTEAFF
V gene: TRBV28
D gene: .
clone size: .
J gene: TRBJ1-1

CDR3 DNA: TGTGCCAGCGGGCAGATTAATGAAAAACTGTTTTTT
CDR3 protein: CASGQINEKLFF
V gene: TRBV7-9
D gene: .
clone size: .
J gene: TRBJ1-4

CDR3 DNA: TGTGCCTGGGATACGTTCCTCTCCTACGAGCAGTACTTC
CDR3 protein: CAWDTFLSYEQYF
V gene: TRBV30
D gene: .
clone size: .
J gene: TRBJ2-7

CDR3 DNA: TGTGCCATCAGTGAGTCGTCGGCTAGCGGGGGAAGAAAAGAGACCCAGTACTTC
CDR3 protein: CAISESSASGGRKETQYF
V gene: TRBV10-3
D gene: TRBD2
clone size: .
J gene: TRBJ2-5

CDR3 DNA: TGTGCCAGCAGCTTAGTGAGCGTTGAAAAACTGTTTTTT
CDR3 protein: CASSLVSVEKLFF
V gene: TRBV7-8
D gene: .
clone size: once
J gene: TRBJ1-4

CDR3 DNA: TGCAGCGTCGACAGGGCGAACACTGAAGCTTTCTTT
CDR3 protein: CSVDRANTEAFF
V gene: TRBV29-1
D gene: TRBD1
clone size: .
J gene: TRBJ1-1

CDR3 DNA: TGTGCCAGCAGTTTAGCCTTCGGGACATCCTGGAAGGAGACCCAGTACTTC
CDR3 protein: CASSLAFGTSWKETQYF
V gene: TRBV28
D gene: .
clone size: .
J gene: TRBJ2-5

CDR3 DNA: TGTGCCAGTAGTAAAATCCTAGCGGGAACTTCCAGCTCCTACAATGAGCAGTTCTTC
CDR3 protein: CASSKILAGTSSSYNEQFF
V gene: TRBV19
D gene: TRBD2
clone size: .
J gene: TRBJ2-1

CDR3 DNA: TGTGCCAGCAGTGGCCGGGACGGAGAAGCTTTCTTT
CDR3 protein: CASSGRDGEAFF
V gene: TRBV6-1
D gene: .
clone size: .
J gene: TRBJ1-1

CDR3 DNA: TGTGCCAGCAGTGAAGTGGTTAATTCACCCCTCCACTTT
CDR3 protein: CASSEVVNSPLHF
V gene: TRBV6-5
D gene: .
clone size: .
J gene: TRBJ1-6

CDR3 DNA: TGTGCCAGCTCACCACAGAGAAATCAGCCCCAGCATTTT
CDR3 protein: CASSPQRNQPQHF
V gene: TRBV18
D gene: .
clone size: few
J gene: TRBJ1-5

CDR3 DNA: TGTGCCAGCAGTGTAGGACTAGCGGGGGGTGGGGGAGAGACCCAGTACTTC
CDR3 protein: CASSVGLAGGGGETQYF
V gene: TRBV28
D gene: TRBD2
clone size: .
J gene: TRBJ2-5

CDR3 DNA: TGCGCCAGCAGCCAAGCGGGGGGAAGTCTGAACACTGAAGCTTTCTTT
CDR3 protein: CASSQAGGSLNTEAFF
V gene: TRBV4-1
D gene: .
clone size: .
J gene: TRBJ1-1

CDR3 DNA: TGTGCCAGCTCGCCGGGGGCAACTAATGAAAAACTGTTTTTT
CDR3 protein: CASSPGATNEKLFF
V gene: TRBV18
D gene: .
clone size: .
J gene: TRBJ1-4

CDR3 DNA: TGTGCCACCGGGGAGGGGGCCAAGCACGGTGAGCAGTTCTTC
CDR3 protein: CATGEGAKHGEQFF
V gene: TRBV10-3
D gene: .
clone size: .
J gene: TRBJ2-1

CDR3 DNA: TGTGCCAGCACGGGGATCAGGGGTTTAGGCCATGGCTACACCTTC
CDR3 protein: CASTGIRGLGHGYTF
V gene: TRBV6-1
D gene: .
clone size: .
J gene: TRBJ1-2

CDR3 DNA: TGTGCCAGCAGGAAGACAGGGCGCACTGAAGCTTTCTTT
CDR3 protein: CASRKTGRTEAFF
V gene: TRBV6-5
D gene: TRBD1
clone size: .
J gene: TRBJ1-1

CDR3 DNA: TGTGCCAGCAGCTTAGCGACGCAAGCTTTCTTT
CDR3 protein: CASSLATQAFF
V gene: TRBV7-8
D gene: .
clone size: once
J gene: TRBJ1-1

CDR3 DNA: TGTGCCAGTAGGAGCGACAGGAACTATGGCTACACCTTC
CDR3 protein: CASRSDRNYGYTF
V gene: TRBV19
D gene: .
clone size: .
J gene: TRBJ1-2

CDR3 DNA: TGTGCCAGCAGCTTAGTTTCCCGGGACTCAGGGGGCCAAGAGACCCAGTACTTC
CDR3 protein: CASSLVSRDSGGQETQYF
V gene: TRBV7-9
D gene: .
clone size: .
J gene: TRBJ2-5

CDR3 DNA: TGTGCCAGCAGCCGGGGACTAGCGGGGTTGGAGACCCAGTACTTC
CDR3 protein: CASSRGLAGLETQYF
V gene: TRBV11-1
D gene: TRBD2
clone size: .
J gene: TRBJ2-5

CDR3 DNA: TGTGCCAGCAAGGGGGGCCTAGCGGGGAGGAGAGATACGCAGTATTTT
CDR3 protein: CASKGGLAGRRDTQYF
V gene: TRBV28
D gene: TRBD2
clone size: .
J gene: TRBJ2-3

CDR3 DNA: TGTGCCAGCAGCTTATATAGGCAGGTCGTTTTCGAACGGGGACCTAACTATGGCTACACCTTC
CDR3 protein: CASSLYRQVVFERGPNYGYTF
V gene: TRBV7-3
D gene: .
clone size: .
J gene: TRBJ1-2

CDR3 DNA: TGCGCCAGCAGCTCACCGGGACAGGGGGCATACGAGCAGTACTTC
CDR3 protein: CASSSPGQGAYEQYF
V gene: TRBV5-1
D gene: TRBD1
clone size: .
J gene: TRBJ2-7